A selection of T cell receptor beta chains follows, all from one sample in a study of regulatory T cells in long-lasting Graves disease. Using its own MiXCR run on the multiplex PCR reads, TCRdb lists one record per CDR3 protein. Seen here are about 560,000 distinct CDR3 sequences, about 16% observed once, and the top ten hold around 12%. This sample also belongs to another study, concerning T cells in Graves' hyperthyroidism and ophthalmopathy.

Material: peripheral blood mononuclear cells (PBMCs), obtained at new diagnosis, from a patient treated with antithyroid drugs. These receptors all come from a young man with Graves disease. Both conserved end residues are part of each CDR3. The D gene is left open where the match is weak. For some rows the clone size is stated as once, few or many, or as a class when expanded; others skip it.

d_call	j_call	clone_size	v_call	cdr3_aa	cdr3_nt
.	TRBJ2-3	many	TRBV5-1	CASRILGLGTDTQYF	TGCGCCAGCAGAATTCTAGGTTTGGGCACAGATACGCAGTATTTT
.	TRBJ1-1	few	TRBV10-3	CAISRLNTEAFF	TGTGCCATCAGCCGTTTAAACACTGAAGCTTTCTTT
.	TRBJ2-4	.	TRBV4-1	CASSQASDLAKNIQYF	TGCGCCAGCAGCCAAGCTTCGGATCTAGCCAAAAACATTCAGTACTTC
.	TRBJ2-3	many	TRBV20-1	CSASIKFVRNPQLDTQYF	TGCAGTGCTAGTATTAAGTTTGTACGGAACCCACAACTGGATACGCAGTATTTT
TRBD1	TRBJ1-1	few	TRBV18	CASSPRTGLITEAFF	TGTGCCAGCTCTCCAAGGACAGGGCTTATCACTGAAGCTTTCTTT
.	TRBJ1-1	few	TRBV19	CASSISQGVTEAFF	TGTGCCAGTAGTATCAGCCAGGGAGTAACTGAAGCTTTCTTT
TRBD1	TRBJ2-1	many	TRBV28	CATLPGGAYNEQFF	TGTGCCACCCTCCCAGGGGGAGCCTACAATGAGCAGTTCTTC
.	TRBJ2-4	.	TRBV27	CASSLGRGVAKNIQYF	TGTGCCAGCAGTTTAGGGCGGGGAGTAGCCAAAAACATTCAGTACTTC
TRBD2	TRBJ2-7	many	TRBV3-1	CASSPGGGLAAYEQYF	TGTGCCAGCAGCCCTGGGGGTGGACTAGCGGCCTACGAGCAGTACTTC
.	TRBJ2-4	.	TRBV7-3	CASSLGVGNIQYF	TGTGCCAGCAGCTTAGGGGTTGGCAACATTCAGTACTTC
TRBD2	TRBJ2-7	.	TRBV5-1	CASSQDALLALTYEQYF	TGCGCCAGCAGCCAAGATGCCTTACTAGCGTTAACCTACGAGCAGTACTTC
.	TRBJ1-5	.	TRBV6-2/TRBV6-3	CATRPWDGGQPQHF	TGTGCCACCAGGCCCTGGGACGGCGGACAACCCCAGCATTTT
TRBD2	TRBJ2-1	many	TRBV20-1	CSAPTSGSTDEQFF	TGCAGTGCTCCTACTAGCGGGAGTACGGATGAGCAGTTCTTC
TRBD2	TRBJ2-1	many	TRBV12-3/TRBV12-4	CASSLTGGPGNEQFF	TGTGCCAGCAGTCTAACGGGGGGGCCGGGGAATGAGCAGTTCTTC
TRBD2	TRBJ2-2	few	TRBV5-1	CASSLGLGPPPGELFF	TGTGCCAGCAGCCTCGGACTAGGACCTCCCCCCGGGGAGCTGTTTTTT
.	TRBJ2-3	many	TRBV28	CASSPREIGRDTQYF	TGTGCCAGCAGCCCAAGGGAGATTGGAAGGGATACGCAGTATTTT
.	TRBJ2-7	many	TRBV7-2	CASSRKRYEQYF	TGTGCCAGCAGCAGGAAAAGGTACGAGCAGTACTTC
.	TRBJ2-3	.	TRBV30	CAWSVGIRSDTQYF	TGTGCCTGGAGTGTAGGGATCCGATCAGATACGCAGTATTTT
.	TRBJ2-1	.	TRBV29-1	CSVESGSLTGEQFF	TGCAGCGTTGAATCCGGGAGTCTAACGGGTGAGCAGTTCTTC
TRBD1	TRBJ1-2	many	TRBV18	CASSGTGDYGYTF	TGTGCCAGCTCAGGCACAGGGGACTATGGCTACACCTTC
.	TRBJ2-7	many	TRBV7-6	CASSLDRGSYEQYF	TGTGCCAGCAGCTTAGATAGGGGCTCCTACGAGCAGTACTTC
TRBD2	TRBJ2-3	many	TRBV5-1	CASSLEWTSSTDTQYF	TGCGCCAGCAGCTTGGAATGGACTAGCAGTACAGATACGCAGTATTTT
.	TRBJ2-3	once	TRBV2	CASEETVSRTNTQYF	TGTGCCAGCGAGGAGACGGTATCTCGCACGAATACGCAGTATTTT
.	TRBJ2-7	.	TRBV5-4	CASSRRVGYEQYF	TGTGCCAGCAGCCGCAGGGTCGGCTACGAGCAGTACTTC
.	TRBJ1-3	many	TRBV28	CASEDSSSGNTIYF	TGTGCCAGCGAGGACAGTTCGTCTGGAAACACCATATATTTT